These 8 T cell receptor beta chains share one sample of origin, sequenced in a study of cytomegalovirus exposure and HLA in healthy donors. TCRdb keeps only in-frame clones here, not all; method: immunoSEQ multiplex PCR. The data hold around 70,000 clones, with approximately 90% observed a single time. Sequencing was done on a sample of PBMCs. The source is a man aged 18 to 29 in good health and CMV-seronegative.

The chain recombines TRBV29-1 with TRBJ2-1; possible D gene TRBD1, 5 bases. V was pared by 1 base and J by 3 bases, with 10 bases between. Germline lookup yields CDR1 SQVTM and CDR2 ANQGSEA. This CDR3 spans 14 amino acids. CDR3 in amino acids: CSVEVGQGYNEQFF. CDR3 bases: TGCAGCGTTGAAGTTGGGCAGGGCTACAATGAGCAGTTCTTC.

CDR3 in DNA: TGCGCCAGCAGCCATCCAGTCCCACCCCAGGGGGCGCTTGGGACCGGGGAGCTGTTTTTT. The encoded protein is CASSHPVPPQGALGTGELFF. The chain couples TRBV4-3 to TRBJ2-2, with TRBD1 identical over 8 bases. This CDR3 contains 20 residues. The V segment lost 3 bases and the J segment 5 bases; nucleotides outside the gene matches: 20. The germline gives CDR1 LGHNA, CDR2 YSLEER.

The V gene is TRBV18, the J gene TRBJ1-1; unclear D gene. V was trimmed by 8 bases and J by 0 bases, leaving 10 bases between them. Per germline, CDR1 KGHSH and CDR2 LQKENI. The CDR3 is 13 amino acids. The CDR3 region is CASTYWLNTEAFF. In nucleotides, the CDR3 is TGTGCCAGCACTTACTGGTTGAACACTGAAGCTTTCTTT.

This chain joins TRBV5-4 and TRBJ2-4, with 7 nucleotides matching TRBD1. CDR3 length: 17 residues. CDR1 is SGHNT and CDR2 is YYREEE in the germline V gene (reference sequence). Trimming removed 3 bases from V and 0 bases from J; junction bases left unmatched: 9. The CDR3 DNA reads TGTGCCAGCAGCTCAAGCTGGGACAGACTAGCCAAAAACATTCAGTACTTC. Its translation: CASSSSWDRLAKNIQYF.

The chain couples TRBV6-6 to TRBJ2-1; 9 bases line up with TRBD2. CDR1 and CDR2 from the germline V gene are MNHNY and SVGAGI (reference sequence). CDR3 length: 14 amino acids. The ends lost 3 bases at V and 10 bases at J; junction bases unmatched: 7. CDR3 amino acids: CASSYRKTSGEQFF. DNA for the CDR3: TGTGCCAGCAGTTATCGTAAAACTAGCGGGGAGCAGTTCTTC.

CDR3 amino acids: CAWNRDRTSARRKGTGELFF. DNA for the CDR3: TGTGCCTGGAATCGGGATCGGACTAGCGCAAGACGAAAGGGCACCGGGGAGCTGTTTTTT. The V and J genes are TRBV30 and TRBJ2-2, with 9 bases lining up with TRBD2. The CDR3 extends over 20 amino acids. Germline assignment: CDR1 GTSNPN and CDR2 SVGIG (reference sequence). The V gene end was trimmed by 4 bases and the J gene end by 4 bases; junction bases not matched to a gene: 22.

The chain carries TRBV6-5 and TRBJ1-2; the match to TRBD1 covers 7 bases. J was trimmed by 4 bases and V by 6 bases; bases with no gene match: 2. In germline, CDR1 is MNHEY, CDR2 SVGAGI. This CDR3 has 12 residues. Here the CDR3 DNA reads TGTGCCAGCAGCAGGGACAGCTATGGCTACACCTTC. As protein: CASSRDSYGYTF.

This clone has a handful of counts. The V gene is TRBV6-1, the J gene TRBJ2-1; D may be TRBD1 (5 bases). Germline values: CDR1 MNHNS, CDR2 SASEGT. This CDR3 has 14 residues. V lost 9 bases to trimming and J lost 5 bases, with 17 bases between them. The CDR3 region is CASLLAGPHNEQFF. The CDR3 DNA sequence: TGTGCCAGTCTGTTGGCAGGGCCACACAATGAGCAGTTCTTC.